The 27 T cell receptor beta chains below come from one sample, sequenced in a study of CD8 T cells in Susac syndrome. RNA was extracted with the RNeasy kit, and a quantity of roughly 0.45 to 1 ug was reverse transcribed using random hexamers. TCRdb fed the immunoSEQ multiplex PCR reads into MiXCR, producing one record per CDR3 protein. The sample has fewer than 350,000 distinct CDR3 sequences; roughly 90% are singletons. Sequences were obtained from CD8+ T cells from PBMCs. All receptors derive from a human donor with multiple sclerosis.

The V and J genes are TRBV20-1 and TRBJ2-5, with TRBD2 matching 8 bases. This CDR3 is built from 15 residues. Trimming removed 3 bases from V and 1 base from J; junction bases left unmatched: 7. Germline-derived CDR1 and CDR2 are DFQATT and SNEGSKA (reference sequence). The CDR3 loop is CSASRVGRVQETQYF. CDR3 coding DNA: TGCAGTGCTAGCAGGGTCGGGAGGGTCCAAGAGACCCAGTACTTC.

J is TRBJ2-2 and V is TRBV29-1; D is unclear. The CDR3 has 16 residues. The V gene lost 2 bases and the J gene lost 0 bases, with 13 bases spanning the gap. CDR1 SQVTM and CDR2 ANQGSEA come from the germline V gene. The DNA for the CDR3 is TGCAGCGTTGAACGCCAACTGTCAGCGAACACCGGGGAGCTGTTTTTT. As protein: CSVERQLSANTGELFF.

The chain recombines TRBV6-5 with TRBJ2-7; no definite D call. V was cut by 6 bases and J by 6 bases, with 12 bases left in between. Germline loops: CDR1 MNHEY, CDR2 SVGAGI. The CDR3 contains 12 residues. The DNA of the CDR3 is TGTGCCAGCAGAGGCGCTAGAGGCGAGCAGTACTTC. Protein product: CASRGARGEQYF.

This clonotype was recorded a few times. V and J are TRBV27 and TRBJ2-7; 9 nucleotides match TRBD2. V gave up 5 bases and J gave up 4 bases; unmatched junction bases: 6. Germline loops: CDR1 MNHEY, CDR2 SMNVEV (reference sequence). The CDR3 totals 14 residues. In DNA, the CDR3 is TGTGCCAGCAGTCCCGCGGGGGGGCCGTACGAGCAGTACTTC. Translating it yields CASSPAGGPYEQYF.

The chain uses TRBV6-4 and TRBJ2-1; D gene unclear. Germline V CDR1 and CDR2: MRHNA, SNTAGT. The CDR3 consists of 14 residues. Deletions cut 5 bases from V and 4 bases from J, with 12 bases between. CDR3 sequence: CASSPSPEYNEQFF. In DNA, the CDR3 is TGTGCCAGCAGTCCCAGCCCGGAATACAATGAGCAGTTCTTC.

The J gene is TRBJ2-7, the V gene TRBV4-2; a possible D gene is TRBD1 (6 bases). Germline assignment: CDR1 LGHNA and CDR2 YNFKEQ. This CDR3 has 16 amino acids. Trimming shortened V by 5 bases and J by 4 bases, and 21 bases separated the two germline ends. The CDR3 nucleotides read TGTGCCAGCAGCACCCTAGGGGGACACCGGTCGTACGAGCAGTACTTC. Translation: CASSTLGGHRSYEQYF.

The genes are TRBV5-4 and TRBJ2-1, with 9 bases that match TRBD2. Germline assignment: CDR1 SGHNT and CDR2 YYREEE (reference sequence). The CDR3 spans 16 residues. V gave up 4 bases and J gave up 9 bases; unmatched junction bases: 14. CDR3 residues: CASSPVAGAIVSEQFF. The CDR3 bases are TGTGCCAGCAGCCCCGTAGCGGGGGCGATAGTAAGTGAGCAGTTCTTC.

Only one count was recorded for this clonotype. The chain is built from TRBV15 and TRBJ2-1; no definite D call. The V gene's germline CDR1 is LNHNV and CDR2 YYDKDF (reference sequence). This CDR3 spans 11 amino acids. Trimming stripped 8 bases from V and 9 bases from J, with 11 bases between. The CDR3 DNA follows: TGTGCCACCTCCCTGGGCCCTGAGCAGTTCTTC. Amino acids: CATSLGPEQFF.

The rearrangement uses TRBV7-2 and TRBJ1-1, with no clear D. Per the germline V gene, CDR1 is SGHTA and CDR2 is FQGNSA. Trimming cost V 3 bases and J 5 bases, with 16 bases left between them. This CDR3 is 15 amino acids long. Here the CDR3 reads CASSFLGPRVTEAFF. CDR3 DNA sequence: TGTGCCAGCAGCTTCCTCGGACCCCGGGTGACTGAAGCTTTCTTT.

The chain employs TRBV7-8 and TRBJ2-7; TRBD2 aligns across 11 bases. V lost 1 base to trimming and J lost 1 base; unmatched junction nucleotides: 6. The length of the CDR3 is 17 residues. Germline V gives CDR1 SGHVS, CDR2 FQNEAQ. For the CDR3, the DNA is TGTGCCAGCAGCTTAGGGGGACTAGCGGCAAATTCCTACGAGCAGTACTTC. This codes for CASSLGGLAANSYEQYF. Full variable domain (outside the CDR3, taken from reference TRBV7-8 and TRBJ2-7): GAGVSQSPRYKVAKRGQDVALRCDPISGHVSLFWYQQALGQGPEFLTYFQNEAQLDKSGLPSDRFFAERPEGSVSTLKIQRTQQEDSAVYLCASSLGGLAANSYEQYFGPGTRLTVT.

The chain combines TRBV10-3 with TRBJ2-2, with D tentatively TRBD1 (5 bases). This CDR3 has 14 residues. Germline-derived CDR1 and CDR2 are ENHRY and SYGVKD. Trimming cost V 4 bases and J 6 bases, with 12 bases left between them. In DNA form, the CDR3 reads TGTGCCATCAGTGGCAGGGATCCGTCCGGGGAGCTGTTTTTT. As protein: CAISGRDPSGELFF.

The V and J genes are TRBV5-1 and TRBJ1-4, with D unclear. Germline CDR1 is SGHRS and CDR2 is YFSETQ. The CDR3 covers 15 residues. With 3 bases removed from V and 0 bases from J, the gap between germline ends came to 9 bases. The CDR3 loop is CASSYVGSTNEKLFF. CDR3 DNA sequence: TGCGCCAGCAGCTACGTGGGCTCAACTAATGAAAAACTGTTTTTT.

V gene TRBV3-1 combines with J gene TRBJ2-6; TRBD2 agrees at 7 bases. Germline CDR1 LGHDT, CDR2 YNNKEL (reference sequence). This CDR3 has 18 residues. V dropped 4 bases and J dropped 0; count of bases not matched to a gene: 9. CDR3 sequence reads: CASSPLGGGVSGANVLTF. CDR3 nucleotides: TGTGCCAGCAGCCCGCTCGGGGGAGGGGTCTCTGGGGCCAACGTCCTGACTTTC. The full variable domain, in which reference TRBV3-1 and TRBJ2-6 provide the parts outside the CDR3, is DTAVSQTPKYLVTQMGNDKSIKCEQNLGHDTMYWYKQDSKKFLKIMFSYNNKELIINETVPNRFSPKSPDKAHLNLHINSLELGDSAVYFCASSPLGGGVSGANVLTFGAGSRLTVL.

This chain links TRBV6-2 or TRBV6-3 with TRBJ1-6; tentative D call: TRBD1 (6 bases). Germline assignment: CDR1 MNHEY and CDR2 SVGEGT. This CDR3 spans 15 amino acids. The V end was cut by 2 bases, the J end by 8 bases, with 13 bases between. CDR3 bases: TGTGCCAGCAGTTACAGCGGGGGGGGCTATTCACCCCTCCACTTT. It yields the protein CASSYSGGGYSPLHF.

This chain joins TRBV5-5 and TRBJ2-1; D not resolved. The CDR3 consists of 12 residues. The germline CDR1 and CDR2 sequences are SGHKS and YYEKEE (reference sequence). Trimming took 2 bases from V and 7 from J, leaving 7 bases between them. The CDR3 loop is CASSFALNEQFF. Written as DNA, the CDR3 is TGTGCCAGCAGCTTTGCCTTGAATGAGCAGTTCTTC.

The chain carries TRBV7-9 and TRBJ2-3, with 14 bases aligning to TRBD2. Germline CDR1 and CDR2: SEHNR and FQNEAQ (reference sequence). The length of the CDR3 is 17 residues. J was trimmed by 4 bases and V by 4 bases; bases with no gene match: 7. CDR3 amino acids: CASSSPGTSGGSDTQYF. The CDR3 nucleotides read TGTGCCAGCAGCTCCCCCGGGACTAGCGGGGGATCAGATACGCAGTATTTT.

The chain joins TRBV29-1 to TRBJ2-2, with D perhaps matching TRBD1 (5 bases). Trimming shortened V by 6 bases and J by 0 bases, and 8 bases separated the two germline ends. Germline CDR1 SQVTM, CDR2 ANQGSEA. This CDR3 is built from 13 residues. The CDR3 reads CSVPRANTGELFF. DNA of the CDR3: TGCAGCGTACCCAGGGCGAACACCGGGGAGCTGTTTTTT.

This chain links TRBV28 with TRBJ2-3; D possibly corresponds to TRBD2 (5 bases). Looked up from germline, CDR1 is MDHEN and CDR2 is SYDVKM. Trimming removed 3 bases from V and 1 base from J, with 11 bases in between. The CDR3 covers 15 residues. The CDR3 sequence: CASSLGNGGTDTQYF. CDR3 in DNA: TGTGCCAGCAGTTTGGGTAACGGGGGCACAGATACGCAGTATTTT. The whole variable domain, remainder taken from reference TRBV28 and TRBJ2-3, is DVKVTQSSRYLVKRTGEKVFLECVQDMDHENMFWYRQDPGLGLRLIYFSYDVKMKEKGDIPEGYSVSREKKERFSLILESASTNQTSMYLCASSLGNGGTDTQYFGPGTRLTVL.

This chain connects TRBV6-2 or TRBV6-3 to TRBJ2-7, with 7 bases aligning to TRBD1. In germline, CDR1 is MNHEY, CDR2 SVGEGT. CDR3 length: 13 amino acids. Trimming removed 6 bases from V and 3 bases from J; junction bases left unmatched: 5. CDR3 nucleotide sequence: TGTGCCAGCAGGCTGGGGACAGACTACGAGCAGTACTTC. Residues: CASRLGTDYEQYF.

This clonotype was counted a few times. V and J are TRBV18 and TRBJ2-7; 9 bases map to TRBD1. The CDR3 consists of 16 residues. Germline V lookup: CDR1 KGHSH, CDR2 LQKENI. After removal of 4 bases from V and 1 base from J, the junction contained 8 bases not matched to a gene. This chain's CDR3 is CASSRVPGQGSYEQYF. The CDR3 DNA is TGTGCCAGCTCACGAGTCCCGGGACAGGGTTCCTACGAGCAGTACTTC.

The J gene is TRBJ2-3, the V gene TRBV29-1; weak D call: TRBD2 (5 bases). This CDR3 has 14 amino acids. The germline V and J ends were trimmed by 6 bases and 2 bases, with 15 bases remaining between them. The germline V gene has CDR1 SQVTM and CDR2 ANQGSEA. The CDR3 nucleotides are TGCAGCGTAGCGGCCCGCGCAGACACAGATACGCAGTATTTT. This gives the protein CSVAARADTDTQYF.

The chain combines TRBV28 with TRBJ1-4; D gene uncertain. CDR1 is MDHEN and CDR2 is SYDVKM in the germline V gene. The V end lost 6 bases, the J end lost 10 bases, and 9 bases lay between the germline ends. CDR3 length equals 11 residues. This CDR3 is CASSYPGKLFF. CDR3 DNA sequence: TGTGCCAGCAGCTATCCAGGAAAACTGTTTTTT.

The chain is built from TRBV29-1 and TRBJ1-1, with D uncertain. This CDR3 region has 12 residues. V gave up 0 bases and J gave up 8 bases, with 10 bases separating them. Germline CDR1 SQVTM, CDR2 ANQGSEA. The CDR3, as DNA: TGCAGCGTTGAAGAGTTTTTGGGCGAAGCTTTCTTT. This gives the protein CSVEEFLGEAFF.

V usage is TRBV7-9 and J usage is TRBJ2-7; TRBD2 matches 9 bases. Germline CDR1 is SEHNR and CDR2 is FQNEAQ (reference sequence). The CDR3 has 15 residues. The V and J ends lost 5 bases and 7 bases, in that order; junction bases with no gene match: 12. Here the CDR3 reads CASSSERGASEEQYF. Written as DNA, the CDR3 is TGTGCCAGCAGCAGCGAGCGGGGGGCCTCGGAGGAGCAGTACTTC.

This chain connects TRBV20-1 to TRBJ2-7; TRBD1 agrees at 9 bases. This CDR3 is 12 amino acids long. V shed 4 bases and J 5 bases; nucleotides not matched to a gene: 3. Germline V gene data show CDR1 as DFQATT and CDR2 as SNEGSKA (reference sequence). Here the CDR3 reads CSAIGTGHEQYF. The DNA for the CDR3 is TGCAGTGCTATTGGGACAGGGCACGAGCAGTACTTC.

The V gene is TRBV25-1, the J gene TRBJ2-7; weak D call: TRBD1 (6 bases). Trimming stripped 5 bases from V and 3 bases from J, with 14 bases between. Germline-derived CDR1 and CDR2 are MGHDK and SYGVNS. The CDR3 covers 14 residues. CDR3 amino acids: CASSRPGAGYEQYF. The CDR3 DNA is TGTGCCAGCAGTCGCCCAGGGGCCGGCTACGAGCAGTACTTC.

This chain links TRBV5-5 with TRBJ1-2; the D is unclear. Trimming left V 3 bases short and J 8 bases short, with 11 bases between. From germline, CDR1 is SGHKS and CDR2 YYEKEE (reference sequence). The CDR3 runs to 12 residues. The CDR3 region has the DNA TGTGCCAGCAGCTCCGGCCAATTCGGCTACACCTTC. Translating gives CASSSGQFGYTF.